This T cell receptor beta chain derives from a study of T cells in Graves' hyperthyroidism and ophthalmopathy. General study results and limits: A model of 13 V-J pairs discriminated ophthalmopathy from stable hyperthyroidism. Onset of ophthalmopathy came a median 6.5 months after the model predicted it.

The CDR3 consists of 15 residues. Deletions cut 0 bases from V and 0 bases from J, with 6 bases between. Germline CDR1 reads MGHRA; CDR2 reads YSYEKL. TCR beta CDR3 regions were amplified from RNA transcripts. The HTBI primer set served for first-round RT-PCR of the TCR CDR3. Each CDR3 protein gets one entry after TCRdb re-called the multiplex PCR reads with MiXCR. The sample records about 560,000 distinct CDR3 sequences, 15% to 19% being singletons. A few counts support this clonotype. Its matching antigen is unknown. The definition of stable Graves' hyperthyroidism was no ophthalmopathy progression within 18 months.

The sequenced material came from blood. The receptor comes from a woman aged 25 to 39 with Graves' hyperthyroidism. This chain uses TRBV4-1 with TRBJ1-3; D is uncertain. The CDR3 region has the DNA TGCGCCAGCAGCCAAGACATCAGCTCTGGAAACACCATATATTTT. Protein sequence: CASSQDISSGNTIYF.